The TCR beta chain described here comes from a study of T-cell memory formation after mild COVID-19 (dated by TCRdb to about 2021). In terms of the full investigation: TCR sequence clusters from the two donors were largely donor specific. T-cell clones expanding and contracting after mild COVID-19 in two donors were tracked by longitudinal TCRalpha and TCRbeta repertoire sequencing. Two young, previously healthy adult volunteers, one female and one male, were included in the cohort. Results and caveats for the whole study, not just this receptor: Only a couple of mild cases were covered by the study, and larger cohorts that include severe cases with pre-infection samples were considered necessary. Clones that contracted from day 15 to 85 showed balanced CD4/CD8 phenotypes, whereas a second wave of clones that expanded from day 15 to 37 leaned towards CD4+. The detection of some responding clones in pre-infection memory suggests that pre-existing cross-reactive memory T cells joined the SARS-CoV-2 response. SARS-CoV-2 specificity was not confirmed for the second-wave clones peaking on day 37. Contracting CD4+ clones turned up mainly in the CM and EM memory subsets, whereas EMRA was where CD8+ clones were enriched.

Sequencer: Illumina NovaSeq 6000. TCRalpha and TCRbeta cDNA libraries were built by 5'RACE with constant-segment primers, adding sample barcodes and unique molecular identifiers. Trizol reagent was used to extract RNA from every sample. Libraries were amplified in two PCR steps, with a second sample barcode and Illumina TruSeq adapters added in the second step. The libraries were sequenced on an Illumina NovaSeq using 2 x 150 bp paired-end reads. Under the source paper's analysis protocol: Demultiplexing of reads and collapsing into UMI-guided consensus sequences were performed with migec v1.2.7. Using mixcr v2.1.11, UMI consensuses were aligned to TRA and TRB V and J templates and then assembled into clonotypes. A clonotype was counted as expanded or contracted only when both edgeR and NoisET called the clonotype significant, with the noise models trained on biological replicates. edgeR calls used a false discovery rate-adjusted p below 0.01 and a log2 fold-change threshold of 1. PCA with hierarchical clustering of max-normalized trajectories of the 1000 most abundant clonotypes was used as exploratory dynamics analysis. Separately sequenced CD4+ and CD8+ repertoires were used to assign a CD4 or CD8 phenotype to each responding clone. TCRdb redid the processing of the public reads, applying fastp at Q25 and MiXCR, and retained in-frame beta chains. One record per CDR3 amino acid sequence lists the most common genes and DNA. The V and J calls reflect TCRdb's pipeline rather than the authors' work. In this sample the table shows fewer than 60,000 distinct CDR3 sequences, less than 35% of which occur a single time. Roughly two fifths of the sample rests with the top ten.

CDR1 SQVTM and CDR2 ANQGSEA were looked up in the germline V gene. The CDR3 covers 11 residues, taking in both the cysteine and the phenylalanine. Only the CDR3 portion is preserved as DNA: 33 bases, with reading frame beginning at the first base. V gives up 6 bases and J gives up 4 bases, and the segment between their germline ends measures 6 bases. PBMCs were isolated by Ficoll-Paque density gradient centrifugation. Notes on this clonotype: The antigen it binds to is not known. The input lacks base qualities; no much larger clone sits a single base away.

The TCR was taken from a man in his late teens or twenties who had mild COVID-19 (a few samples of this study predate the infection). The sample titles of this study are shuffled in the database, so cell type and time point are left out; the donor was told from shared clones. The sample taken for sequencing was PBMCs or a T cell subset sorted from them (not recorded which). The V and J genes are TRBV29-1 and TRBJ2-2, with no confidently assigned D gene. The sequenced DNA is TGCAGCGTGCTGGTCACCGGGGAGCTGTTTTTT. It is translated as CSVLVTGELFF.